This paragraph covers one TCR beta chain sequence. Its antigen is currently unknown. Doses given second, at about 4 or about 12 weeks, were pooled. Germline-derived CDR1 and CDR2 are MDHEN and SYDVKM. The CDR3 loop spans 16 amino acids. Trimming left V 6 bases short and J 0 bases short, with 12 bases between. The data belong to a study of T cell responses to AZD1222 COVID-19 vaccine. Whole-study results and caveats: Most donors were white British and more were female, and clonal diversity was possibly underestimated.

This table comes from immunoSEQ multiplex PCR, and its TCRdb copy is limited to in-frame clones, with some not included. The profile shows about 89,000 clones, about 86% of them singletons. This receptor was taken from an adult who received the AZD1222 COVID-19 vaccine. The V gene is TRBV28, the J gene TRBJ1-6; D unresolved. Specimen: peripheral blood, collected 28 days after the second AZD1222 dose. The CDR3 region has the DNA TGTGCCAGCAGGCTGTACACGAGCTCCTATAATTCACCCCTCCACTTT. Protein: CASRLYTSSYNSPLHF.